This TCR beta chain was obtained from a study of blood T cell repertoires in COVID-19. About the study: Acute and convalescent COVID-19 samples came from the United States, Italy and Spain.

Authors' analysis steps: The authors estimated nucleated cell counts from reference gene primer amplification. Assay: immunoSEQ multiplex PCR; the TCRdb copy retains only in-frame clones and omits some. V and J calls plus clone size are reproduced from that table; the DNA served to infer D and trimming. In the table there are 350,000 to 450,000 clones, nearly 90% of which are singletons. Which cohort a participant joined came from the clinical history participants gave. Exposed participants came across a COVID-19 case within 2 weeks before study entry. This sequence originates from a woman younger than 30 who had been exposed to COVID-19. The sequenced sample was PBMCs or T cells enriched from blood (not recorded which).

CDR3 sequence: CASSHNLNEQFF. The CDR3 DNA reads TGTGCCAGCAGTCACAATTTAAATGAGCAGTTCTTC. The chain recombines TRBV5-6 with TRBJ2-1, with D unclear. There are 12 residues in the CDR3. Germline V gives CDR1 SGHDT, CDR2 YYEEEE. V was cut by 5 bases and J by 7 bases, with 10 bases left in between.